Given below is one T cell receptor (beta chain) in context. Its target antigen remains unknown. No base qualities exist here, and no much larger clone lies one base off it. The CDR3, cysteine through phenylalanine, is 16 amino acids long. The DNA shown is the 48-base CDR3, in frame from base 1. The V and J ends are trimmed by 5 bases and 0 bases, leaving 16 bases between them. Reading the germline V gene gives CDR1 MNHEY and CDR2 SVGEGT. The library relied on PCR. The reads were generated on an Illumina HiSeq 2500. TCR libraries were prepared with molecular barcoding, using unique molecular identifiers to normalize TCRbeta repertoire quantification. Through fastp at Q25 and MiXCR, TCRdb rebuilt clones from the public reads, retaining in-frame beta chains. CDR3 protein sequences are deduplicated, and each keeps its most common genes and DNA. The sample table records 200,000 to 250,000 distinct CDR3 sequences; around 12% of these occur just once. The ten most abundant clones make up around 2.8% of the sample.

The data derive from a study of T-cell reconstitution after alpha-beta-depleted transplantation in children (dated by TCRdb to the mid-2010s). General notes on the study: The study quantitatively tracked T-cell immune reconstitution after TCRalphabeta/CD19-depleted allogeneic hematopoietic cell transplantation in children using TCR repertoire profiling.

Sequencing used PBMCs from the stem cell graft donor, obtained from the stem cell graft. Recombination linked TRBV6-2 or TRBV6-3 to TRBJ1-1, with the D gene uncertain. The receptor was isolated from a human donor who donated a stem cell graft to a child with acute lymphoblastic leukemia. At the DNA level, the sequence is TGTGCCAGCAGTCCACGAACGTCGGCAATGAACACTGAAGCTTTCTTT. It translates to CASSPRTSAMNTEAFF.